This T cell receptor (beta chain) derives from a study of blood T cell repertoires in COVID-19 (dated by TCRdb to the early 2020s). Background on the whole study: Samples from collaborators originated in the United States, Italy and Spain and spanned both the acute and convalescent phases of COVID-19. Subjects who had been exposed to COVID-19, were actively infected with it, or had recovered from it provided the deeply sampled blood TCRbeta repertoires that made up the dataset. The sample metadata nearly always contained a de-identified subject ID, COVID-19 status, age in years and sex. A freely available public database, intended as a resource for researchers studying the immune response to SARS-CoV-2, is where the repertoires were released. Where available, HLA class I and class II types were obtained from metadata supplied by the sample provider rather than from assay-based typing. Samples came from the ongoing ImmuneRACE study (first 160 participants) plus 1,254 subjects from 6 global collaborators. The prospective study material was composed of cDNA or gDNA derived from T cells, B-cell-depleted T cells, or PBMCs.

TCRbeta CDR3 regions were amplified from genomic DNA using the immunoSEQ Assay, a bias-controlled multiplex PCR. In the original analysis: Within the assay, amplification of reference gene primers was used to estimate how many nucleated cells each sample contained. To quantify the absolute abundance of each unique TCRbeta CDR3 rearrangement, sequence reads were collapsed and filtered. For each sample, productive Simpson clonality was calculated by taking the square root of Simpson's diversity index across productive rearrangements. The immuneACCESS repertoire file appears here via TCRdb, limited to in-frame rearrangements. These files lack a portion of the clones; in checked studies, under half of the deficit traces to unresolved V genes, and the cause of the others is not known. V, J and clone size derive from that table, while D and trimming were established from the DNA sequence. The sample yields about 100,000 clones; 88% were counted once. The ten largest account for 5% of the sample.

General conclusions and limits of the study: The amount of clinical and demographic metadata varied by source and participant and was provided uncurated.

This clone has a single count. Its antigen specificity is not known. Per-nucleotide qualities are absent, and no much larger clonotype sits a single base away. The collaborating institutions used their own protocols to collect whole blood in K2EDTA tubes. For TCRbeta analysis, collaborator samples were shipped as frozen whole blood, as isolated PBMCs, or as DNA extracted from either sample type. This sequence was found in a human donor in a cohort sampled during active COVID-19. The sequenced sample consisted of peripheral blood.

The CDR3 corresponds to CATSPLARIDNEQFF. The nucleotide sequence reads TGTGCCACCAGCCCCCTCGCGCGGATTGACAATGAGCAGTTCTTC. The rearrangement combines TRBV15 with TRBJ2-1; the D gene assignment is ambiguous. CDR1 and CDR2, per the germline V gene (reference sequence), are LNHNV and YYDKDF. From its cysteine to its phenylalanine, the CDR3 spans 15 amino acids. Only the CDR3 part of the read is kept: 45 bases, read in frame from the first base. V loses 5 bases, J loses 5 bases, and the germline ends lie 16 bases apart.